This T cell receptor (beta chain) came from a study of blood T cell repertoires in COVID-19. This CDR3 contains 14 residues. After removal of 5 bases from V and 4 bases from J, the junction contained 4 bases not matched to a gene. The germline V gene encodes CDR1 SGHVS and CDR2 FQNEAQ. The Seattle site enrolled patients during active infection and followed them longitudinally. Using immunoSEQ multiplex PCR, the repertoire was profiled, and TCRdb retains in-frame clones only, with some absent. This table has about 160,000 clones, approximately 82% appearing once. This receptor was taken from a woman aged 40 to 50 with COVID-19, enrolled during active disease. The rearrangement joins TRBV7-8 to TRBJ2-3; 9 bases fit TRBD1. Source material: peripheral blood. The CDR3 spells CASSRDRVADTQYF. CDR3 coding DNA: TGTGCCAGCAGCCGGGACAGGGTCGCAGATACGCAGTATTTT.